This T cell receptor (beta chain) is drawn from a study of blood T cell repertoires in COVID-19. Study at large: Samples representing acute and convalescent COVID-19 were sourced from the United States, Italy and Spain. In each case, the material was cDNA or gDNA derived from T cells, B-cell-depleted T cells, or PBMCs.

Under the authors' procedure: Amplification of reference gene primers provided the estimated nucleated cell counts. Profiled with immunoSEQ multiplex PCR; TCRdb holds only in-frame clones, not every one. V and J calls and clone size follow that table, whereas D and trimming were derived from the DNA. The sample holds 100,000 or so clones, 82% seen once. After removal of 4 bases from V and 11 bases from J, the junction contained 20 bases not matched to a gene. Germline V gives CDR1 LNHDA, CDR2 SQIVND (reference sequence). This CDR3 comprises 17 residues. Source material: peripheral blood. This receptor was taken from a man older than 75 with acute or convalescent COVID-19. The rearrangement uses TRBV19 and TRBJ2-3, with 8 bases that match TRBD2. DNA for the CDR3: TGTGCCAGTAGTACCCCCCGGGGTAGCGGGGTATCCGTAAGGCAGTATTTT. The encoded protein is CASSTPRGSGVSVRQYF.